One sample yielded the 14 T cell receptor beta chains listed below, sequenced in a study of blood T cell repertoires in COVID-19. Sequencing was performed with immunoSEQ multiplex PCR; in TCRdb, only in-frame clones are kept and a portion is missing. Among approximately 15,000 clones listed, 83% were seen once. The specimen was peripheral blood. The receptors come from a woman aged 55 to 70 with acute or convalescent COVID-19.

This clone was observed a few times. The chain carries TRBV12-3 or TRBV12-4 and TRBJ1-6; D uncertain. The CDR3 extends over 13 amino acids. V lost 4 bases and J 7 bases, leaving 8 bases between the germline ends. CDR3 protein: CASSSYQNSPLHF. The CDR3 nucleotides are TGTGCCAGCAGTTCCTATCAAAATTCACCCCTCCACTTT.

The chain has TRBV7-2 and TRBJ2-1; TRBD2 aligns across 7 bases. The ends lost 2 bases at V and 2 bases at J; junction bases unmatched: 6. CDR1 is SGHTA, CDR2 FQGNSA, per germline. The CDR3 runs 16 residues. CDR3 sequence: CASSLSGGSAYNEQFF. The CDR3 DNA reads as TGTGCCAGCAGCTTAAGTGGCGGGAGCGCCTACAATGAGCAGTTCTTC.

This chain uses TRBV7-8 with TRBJ2-3; D possibly corresponds to TRBD2 (6 bases). The germline CDR1 and CDR2 sequences are SGHVS and FQNEAQ. V lost 1 base and J 1 base, leaving 12 bases between the germline ends. The CDR3 totals 16 residues. The CDR3 DNA follows: TGTGCCAGCAGCTTAGGTGGGGGGTCAGGCACAGATACGCAGTATTTT. Translated: CASSLGGGSGTDTQYF.

The chain couples TRBV24-1 to TRBJ2-1; D is unresolved. V was shortened by 6 bases and J by 2 bases, with 7 bases between the two germline ends. The CDR3 loop spans 13 amino acids. Germline CDR1 reads KGHDR; CDR2 reads SFDVKD. The CDR3 spells CATSSQAYNEQFF. CDR3 nucleotide sequence: TGTGCCACCAGTAGCCAAGCCTACAATGAGCAGTTCTTC.

This rearrangement joins TRBV24-1 to TRBJ2-1; TRBD2 is a possible D gene (5 bases). Germline CDR1 and CDR2: KGHDR and SFDVKD. The CDR3 runs to 15 residues. The germline V and J ends were trimmed by 3 bases and 8 bases, with 16 bases remaining between them. The CDR3: CATSDPRTPRDEQFF. The CDR3 DNA reads as TGTGCCACCAGTGATCCCCGGACTCCTCGGGATGAGCAGTTCTTC.

This sequence joins TRBV10-3 and TRBJ2-3; D might be TRBD2 (5 bases). The CDR3 sequence is 14 residues long. Germline V gives CDR1 ENHRY, CDR2 SYGVKD. V lost 0 bases and J 3 bases, leaving 7 bases between the germline ends. For the CDR3, the DNA is TGTGCCATCAGTGAGTCCCGGAGGACAGATACGCAGTATTTT. Amino acid sequence: CAISESRRTDTQYF.

The rearrangement links TRBV18 to TRBJ2-1; 9 bases align to TRBD1. V lost 2 bases to trimming and J lost 6 bases; unmatched junction nucleotides: 11. CDR3 length: 17 amino acids. Looked up from germline, CDR1 is KGHSH and CDR2 is LQKENI. The CDR3 DNA reads TGTGCCAGCTCACCAGTTATGGCGGGACAGGGACTCAATGAGCAGTTCTTC. Translating gives CASSPVMAGQGLNEQFF.

The J gene is TRBJ2-5, the V gene TRBV4-1, with 9 bases that match TRBD2. The junction had 17 bases not matched to a gene; V was cut back by 4 bases and J by 5 bases. CDR1 is MGHRA and CDR2 is YSYEKL in the germline V gene. The CDR3 consists of 18 residues. The CDR3 is CASSRVAGVIVMWETQYF. CDR3 nucleotide sequence: TGCGCCAGCAGCCGAGTAGCGGGAGTTATAGTTATGTGGGAGACCCAGTACTTC.

The CDR3 region is CASSPLGTGGANYGYTF. The CDR3, as DNA: TGTGCCAGCAGTCCCTTAGGGACAGGAGGCGCTAACTATGGCTACACCTTC. The chain combines TRBV28 with TRBJ1-2; TRBD1 agrees at 8 bases. The CDR3 contains 17 residues. V gave up 5 bases and J gave up 0 bases; unmatched junction bases: 11. Per the germline V gene, CDR1 is MDHEN and CDR2 is SYDVKM.

This chain uses TRBV2 with TRBJ2-7; 8 bases are shared with TRBD1. CDR3 length: 13 amino acids. Losses at the gene ends were 6 bases for V and 4 bases for J; bases not matched to a gene: 5. CDR1 and CDR2 (germline): SNHLY, FYNNEI. CDR3 residues: CASRARQGYEQYF. For the CDR3, the DNA is TGTGCCAGCAGGGCCAGACAGGGGTACGAGCAGTACTTC.

The V gene is TRBV7-9, the J gene TRBJ1-4; D not resolved. Deletions cut 6 bases from V and 2 bases from J, with 7 bases between. There are 13 residues in the CDR3. Looked up from germline, CDR1 is SEHNR and CDR2 is FQNEAQ (reference sequence). The CDR3 loop is CASRRSTNEKLFF. As DNA, the CDR3 is TGTGCCAGCAGACGGAGTACTAATGAAAAACTGTTTTTT. Supplemented by reference TRBV7-9 and TRBJ1-4, the full variable domain reads DTGVSQNPRHKITKRGQNVTFRCDPISEHNRLYWYRQTLGQGPEFLTYFQNEAQLEKSRLLSDRFSAERPKGSFSTLEIQRTEQGDSAMYLCASRRSTNEKLFFGSGTQLSVL.

The chain has TRBV5-5 and TRBJ1-5; TRBD1 matches at 10 bases. The CDR3 consists of 15 residues. Trimming took 4 bases from V and 11 from J; bases not matched to a gene: 12. CDR1 SGHKS and CDR2 YYEKEE come from the germline V gene (reference sequence). CDR3 sequence (DNA): TGTGCCAGCAGCCCTATGGGACAGGGGACCTCGGCCCAGCATTTT. This codes for CASSPMGQGTSAQHF. Drawing the rest from reference TRBV5-5 and TRBJ1-5, the complete variable domain is DAGVTQSPTHLIKTRGQQVTLRCSPISGHKSVSWYQQVLGQGPQFIFQYYEKEERGRGNFPDRFSARQFPNYSSELNVNALLLGDSALYLCASSPMGQGTSAQHFGDGTRLSIL.

This clone was counted only a few times. The rearrangement links TRBV30 to TRBJ1-6; unclear D gene. The CDR3 consists of 16 residues. V was pared by 2 bases and J by 8 bases, with 19 bases between. Germline assignment: CDR1 GTSNPN and CDR2 SVGIG (reference sequence). CDR3 amino acids: CAWSRGLRPEDSPLHF. The CDR3 nucleotides read TGTGCCTGGAGTCGCGGTCTAAGGCCTGAGGATTCACCCCTCCACTTT. Using reference TRBV30 and TRBJ1-6 for the parts outside the CDR3, the full variable domain is SQTIHQWPATLVQPVGSPLSLECTVEGTSNPNLYWYRQAAGRGLQLLFYSVGIGQISSEVPQNLSASRPQDRQFILSSKKLLLSDSGFYLCAWSRGLRPEDSPLHFGNGTRLTVT.

The V gene is TRBV7-9, the J gene TRBJ1-1; no definite D call. The CDR3 is made up of 14 amino acids. V lost 8 bases, J lost 3 bases, and 16 bases lay in between. In germline, CDR1 is SEHNR, CDR2 FQNEAQ (reference sequence). As DNA, the CDR3 is TGTGCCAGCCGCAGAATCGGGGATTACACTGAAGCTTTCTTT. It yields the protein CASRRIGDYTEAFF.